This TCR beta chain was sequenced in a study of cytomegalovirus exposure and HLA in healthy donors. General observations from the study: Common viral pathogens seemed, in a later analysis, to connect with several of the most significant clusters. In a later analysis, TCR beta V- and J-gene trimming showed a link to a missense DCLRE1C variant. Reportedly, a later analysis found an Asian-associated ancestry cluster had fewer N-insertions than the roughly 700-donor mean. A prior analysis recorded that most TCR beta V segments were productive about 87% or about 30% of the time.

This CDR3 is 16 amino acids long. The V gene's germline CDR1 is MDHEN and CDR2 SYDVKM. V lost 5 bases and J lost 4, with 20 bases in between. Primers for the PCR totalled 60 Vbeta and 13 Jbeta. Here immunoSEQ multiplex PCR was the method, and the copy in TCRdb shows in-frame clones only, minus some. The table includes under 200,000 clones, about four fifths detected once. Details on this clone: The antigen is undetermined.

The chain joins TRBV28 to TRBJ1-2, with a weak D call TRBD1 (6 bases). The sequenced material came from PBMCs. The TCR originated in a woman aged 50 to 60 in good health and CMV-seropositive. CDR3 DNA sequence: TGTGCCAGCAGTCGTGGGACAATCCAAGATGTCTATGGCTACACCTTC. This codes for CASSRGTIQDVYGYTF.